The 2 T cell receptor beta chains presented below share a single source sample, sequenced in a study of cytomegalovirus exposure and HLA in healthy donors. It was with 60 Vbeta and 13 Jbeta primers that the PCR ran. Clones were sequenced by immunoSEQ multiplex PCR, and TCRdb holds only the in-frame ones, with some missing. The sample lists 100,000 to 150,000 clones; about 78% were seen once. Input material: PBMCs. The receptors stem from a young man in good health and CMV-seronegative.

This chain uses TRBV7-9 with TRBJ2-1, with D perhaps matching TRBD2 (6 bases). The CDR3 totals 15 residues. In germline, CDR1 is SEHNR, CDR2 FQNEAQ (reference sequence). Deletions cut 5 bases from V and 8 bases from J, with 19 bases between. The CDR3 protein is CASSRAGREVDEQFF. Here the CDR3 DNA reads TGTGCCAGCAGCCGGGCGGGAAGGGAGGTCGATGAGCAGTTCTTC.

The V call is TRBV7-9, the J call TRBJ2-3; 7 bases are a match to TRBD1. The CDR3 loop spans 12 amino acids. Germline values: CDR1 SEHNR, CDR2 FQNEAQ (reference sequence). The trim removed 2 bases at V and 14 bases at J, leaving 7 bases unmatched. The DNA of the CDR3 is TGTGCCAGCAGCTTACATGACAGGGATGGGTATTTT. Translated: CASSLHDRDGYF.